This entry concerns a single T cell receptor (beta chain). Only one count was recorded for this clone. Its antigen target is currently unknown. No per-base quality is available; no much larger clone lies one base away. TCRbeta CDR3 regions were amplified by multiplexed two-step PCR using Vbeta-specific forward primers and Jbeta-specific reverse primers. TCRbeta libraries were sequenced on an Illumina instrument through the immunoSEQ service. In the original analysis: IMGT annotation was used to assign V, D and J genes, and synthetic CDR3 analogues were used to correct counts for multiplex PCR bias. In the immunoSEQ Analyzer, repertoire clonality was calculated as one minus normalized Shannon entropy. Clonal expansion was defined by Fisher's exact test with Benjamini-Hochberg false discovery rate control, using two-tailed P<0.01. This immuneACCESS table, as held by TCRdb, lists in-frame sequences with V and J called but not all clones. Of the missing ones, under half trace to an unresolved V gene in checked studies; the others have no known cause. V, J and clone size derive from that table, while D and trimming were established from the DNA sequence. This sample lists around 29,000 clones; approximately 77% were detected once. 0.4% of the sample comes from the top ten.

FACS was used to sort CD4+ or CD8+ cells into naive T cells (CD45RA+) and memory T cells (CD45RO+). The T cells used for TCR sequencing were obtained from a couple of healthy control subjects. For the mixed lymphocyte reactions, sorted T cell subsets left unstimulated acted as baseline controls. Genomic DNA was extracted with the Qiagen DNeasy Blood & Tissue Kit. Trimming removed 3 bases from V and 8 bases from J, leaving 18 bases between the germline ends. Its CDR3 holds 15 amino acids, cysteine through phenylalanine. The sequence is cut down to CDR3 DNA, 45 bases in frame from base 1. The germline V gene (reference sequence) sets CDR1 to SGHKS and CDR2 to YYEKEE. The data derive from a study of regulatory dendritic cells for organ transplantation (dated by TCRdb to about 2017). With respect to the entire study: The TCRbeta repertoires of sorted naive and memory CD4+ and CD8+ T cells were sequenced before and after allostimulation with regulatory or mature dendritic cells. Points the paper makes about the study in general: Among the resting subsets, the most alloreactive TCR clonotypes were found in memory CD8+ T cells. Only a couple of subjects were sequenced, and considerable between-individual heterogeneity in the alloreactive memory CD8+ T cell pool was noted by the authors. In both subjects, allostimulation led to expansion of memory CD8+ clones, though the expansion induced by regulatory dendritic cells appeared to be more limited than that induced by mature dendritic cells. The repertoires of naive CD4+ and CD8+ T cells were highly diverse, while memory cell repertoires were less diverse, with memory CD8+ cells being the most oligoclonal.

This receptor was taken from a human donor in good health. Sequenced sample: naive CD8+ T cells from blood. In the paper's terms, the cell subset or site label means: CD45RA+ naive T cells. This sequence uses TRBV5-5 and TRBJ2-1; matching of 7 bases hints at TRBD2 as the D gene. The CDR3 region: CASSSGGDRPDEQFF. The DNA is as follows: TGTGCCAGCAGCTCGGGAGGCGACAGGCCCGATGAGCAGTTCTTC.